One sample yielded the 14 T cell receptor beta chains listed below, sequenced in a study of blood T cell repertoires in COVID-19. TCRdb keeps only in-frame clones here, not all; method: immunoSEQ multiplex PCR. The sample includes approximately 210,000 clones, about four fifths of them seen just once. The specimen was peripheral blood. The source is a woman aged 80 or over with COVID-19, enrolled during active disease.

This clone was seen a single time. The same CDR3 arises from other DNA sequences in this sample as well. The chain combines TRBV20-1 with TRBJ1-2; D unresolved. Per germline, CDR1 DFQATT and CDR2 SNEGSKA (reference sequence). There are 11 residues in the CDR3. The V and J ends lost 1 base and 5 bases respectively, with 5 bases between them. CDR3 in DNA: TGCAGTGCTAGAGCGGGGTATGGCTACACCTTC. It translates to CSARAGYGYTF.

The chain couples TRBV7-9 to TRBJ1-6; tentatively, D is TRBD1 (5 bases). Germline CDR1 is SEHNR and CDR2 is FQNEAQ (reference sequence). The CDR3 covers 19 residues. V was clipped by 1 base and J by 1 base, with 17 bases between them. Written as DNA, the CDR3 is TGTGCCAGCAGCTTAGGCCTCGACAGTGTTGGGTCCTATAATTCACCCCTCCACTTT. Translated, it gives CASSLGLDSVGSYNSPLHF.

V usage is TRBV19 and J usage is TRBJ1-6; D is possibly TRBD1 (6 bases). With 5 bases removed from V and 10 bases from J, the gap between germline ends came to 18 bases. Germline CDR1 reads LNHDA; CDR2 reads SQIVND (reference sequence). The CDR3 totals 15 residues. The CDR3 protein is CASSPPGQIGSPLHF. The CDR3 region has the DNA TGTGCCAGTAGTCCCCCGGGACAAATAGGCTCACCCCTCCACTTT.

J is TRBJ1-3 and V is TRBV5-1; D call uncertain. Germline lookup yields CDR1 SGHRS and CDR2 YFSETQ. This CDR3 is 13 amino acids long. Trimming took 4 bases from V and 3 from J, leaving 8 bases between them. The CDR3 DNA follows: TGCGCCAGCAGCCCCTCGGGTGGAAACACCATATATTTT. Protein: CASSPSGGNTIYF.

J is TRBJ1-1 and V is TRBV5-1; 8 nucleotides agree with TRBD1. Germline V gene sequence: CDR1 SGHRS, CDR2 YFSETQ. CDR3 length: 15 amino acids. V lost 4 bases, J lost 5 bases, and 10 bases stayed unmatched. The CDR3 spells CASSLEPDRVTEAFF. CDR3 nucleotides: TGCGCCAGCAGCCTGGAACCGGACAGGGTGACTGAAGCTTTCTTT.

This clone was recorded a few times. The chain uses TRBV28 and TRBJ1-1, with unresolved D. The V end was cut by 5 bases, the J end by 4 bases, with 14 bases between. Germline lookup yields CDR1 MDHEN and CDR2 SYDVKM. This CDR3 has 14 amino acids. CDR3 bases: TGTGCCAGCAGTCCGGTATCGGGGTCCACTGAAGCTTTCTTT. It yields the protein CASSPVSGSTEAFF.

The J gene is TRBJ1-4, the V gene TRBV29-1; no clear D gene. This CDR3 is 13 amino acids long. V lost 6 bases to trimming and J lost 7 bases, with 15 bases between them. Per germline, CDR1 SQVTM and CDR2 ANQGSEA. This CDR3 reads CSVRFPVLEKLFF. Written as DNA, the CDR3 is TGCAGCGTGCGGTTCCCGGTTCTTGAAAAACTGTTTTTT.

The CDR3 DNA sequence: TGTGCCAGCAGCTTACCGGGACTAGCGGGTGAGCAGTTCTTC. Protein product: CASSLPGLAGEQFF. The chain couples TRBV5-6 to TRBJ2-1; 12 positions agree with TRBD2. The germline CDR1 and CDR2 sequences are SGHDT and YYEEEE. Losses at the gene ends were 2 bases for V and 9 bases for J; bases not matched to a gene: 3. The CDR3 length is 14 residues.

The chain combines TRBV19 with TRBJ1-6, with a weak D call TRBD1 (6 bases). This CDR3 is built from 16 residues. Trimming took 7 bases from V and 4 from J, leaving 17 bases between them. Germline V gene lookup returns CDR1 LNHDA and CDR2 SQIVND (reference sequence). In nucleotides, the CDR3 is TGTGCCAGTATCGCGACAGGTAAATCATATAATTCACCCCTCCACTTT. Its translation: CASIATGKSYNSPLHF.

This clone has just one count. This chain links TRBV6-5 with TRBJ1-3, with D maybe TRBD1 (5 bases). The CDR3 extends over 15 amino acids. The germline V gene encodes CDR1 MNHEY and CDR2 SVGAGI. V was clipped by 5 bases and J by 0 bases, with 11 bases between them. The CDR3 nucleotides read TGTGCCAGCAGTACCGACAGCAACTCTGGAAACACCATATATTTT. Its translation: CASSTDSNSGNTIYF.

The chain uses TRBV27 and TRBJ1-3, with a weak D call TRBD1 (5 bases). The CDR3 is 14 amino acids. The germline gives CDR1 MNHEY, CDR2 SMNVEV (reference sequence). Trimming removed 8 bases at V and 1 base at J, with 12 bases between. CDR3 DNA: TGTGCCAGCGGGGCAGCCTCGTCTGGAAACACCATATATTTT. Amino acid sequence: CASGAASSGNTIYF.

The CDR3 spells CARRQEEQKGDQETQYF. Written as DNA, the CDR3 is TGTGCCAGGAGGCAAGAGGAGCAGAAGGGGGATCAAGAGACCCAGTACTTC. The chain carries TRBV21-1 and TRBJ2-5; the table's D call of TRBD1 was not tested on the DNA. TRBV21-1 represents a pseudogene. The CDR3 totals 17 residues.

The chain is built from TRBV27 and TRBJ1-1; weak D call: TRBD1 (6 bases). The length of the CDR3 is 14 residues. Per the germline V gene, CDR1 is MNHEY and CDR2 is SMNVEV (reference sequence). V was pared by 0 bases and J by 5 bases, with 10 bases between. The CDR3 DNA sequence: TGTGCCAGCAGTTTATCGAAGGGGGGGACTGAAGCTTTCTTT. Encoded protein: CASSLSKGGTEAFF.

This clone was picked up one time. The J gene is TRBJ2-7, the V gene TRBV6-8; 9 bases match TRBD2. The length of the CDR3 is 18 residues. In germline, CDR1 is MNHGY, CDR2 SAAAGT. Germline trimming cut 0 bases from V and 3 bases from J; bases unmatched to any gene: 12. CDR3 region: CASSYSSGGRALRYEQYF. The CDR3 DNA reads TGTGCCAGCAGTTACTCGAGCGGCGGGAGGGCCCTACGCTACGAGCAGTACTTC.